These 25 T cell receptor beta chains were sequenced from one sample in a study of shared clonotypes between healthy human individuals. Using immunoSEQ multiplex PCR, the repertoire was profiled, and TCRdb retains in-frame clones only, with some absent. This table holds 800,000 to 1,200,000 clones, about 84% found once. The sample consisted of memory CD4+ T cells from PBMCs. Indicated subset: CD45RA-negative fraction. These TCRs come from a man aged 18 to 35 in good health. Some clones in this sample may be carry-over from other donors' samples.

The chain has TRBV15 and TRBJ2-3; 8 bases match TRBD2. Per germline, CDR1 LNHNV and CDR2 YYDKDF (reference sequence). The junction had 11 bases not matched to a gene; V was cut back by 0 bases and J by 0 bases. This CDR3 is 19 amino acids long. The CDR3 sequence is CATSRDLNREGGSTDTQYF. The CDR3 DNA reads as TGTGCCACCAGCAGAGATCTCAACCGGGAGGGCGGTAGCACAGATACGCAGTATTTT.

DNA of the CDR3: TGTGCCAGCAGGGGGACAGTTTATAGCAATCAGCCCCAGCATTTT. This codes for CASRGTVYSNQPQHF. The V call is TRBV6-1, the J call TRBJ1-5; 7 bases agree with TRBD1. The V gene's germline CDR1 is MNHNS and CDR2 SASEGT. The CDR3 spans 15 residues. V was pared by 6 bases and J by 0 bases, with 5 bases of the junction left unmatched.

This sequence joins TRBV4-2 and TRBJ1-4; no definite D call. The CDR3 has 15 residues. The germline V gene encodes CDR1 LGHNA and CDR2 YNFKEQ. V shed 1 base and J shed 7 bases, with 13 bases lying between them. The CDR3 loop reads CASSQARGIGEKLFF. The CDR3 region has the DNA TGTGCCAGCAGCCAAGCGCGGGGAATAGGTGAAAAACTGTTTTTT.

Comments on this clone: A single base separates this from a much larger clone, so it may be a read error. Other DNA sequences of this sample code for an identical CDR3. CDR3 DNA sequence: TGTGCCAGCAGCTTGGACTCCTACAATGAGCAGTTCTTC. This encodes CASSLDSYNEQFF. The chain has TRBV7-3 and TRBJ2-1; D remains unclear. CDR3 length: 13 residues. In germline, CDR1 is SGHTA, CDR2 FQGTGA. Trimming pared 3 bases from V and 0 bases from J, leaving 3 bases between.

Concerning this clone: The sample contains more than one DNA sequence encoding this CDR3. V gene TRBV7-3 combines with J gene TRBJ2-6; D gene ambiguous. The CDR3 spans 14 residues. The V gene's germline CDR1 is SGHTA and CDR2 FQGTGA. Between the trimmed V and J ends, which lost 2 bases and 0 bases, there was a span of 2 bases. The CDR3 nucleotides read TGTGCCAGCAGCTTATCCTCTGGGGCCAACGTCCTGACTTTC. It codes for CASSLSSGANVLTF.

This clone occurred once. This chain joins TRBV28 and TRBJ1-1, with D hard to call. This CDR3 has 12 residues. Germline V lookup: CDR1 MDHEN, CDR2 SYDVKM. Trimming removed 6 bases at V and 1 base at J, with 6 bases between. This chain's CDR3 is CASRGANTEAFF. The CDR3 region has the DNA TGTGCCAGCAGAGGTGCGAACACTGAAGCTTTCTTT.

CDR3 region: CASSYSGQRTSEAFF. DNA for the CDR3: TGTGCCAGCAGTTACTCGGGACAAAGAACATCTGAAGCTTTCTTT. The V call is TRBV6-5, the J call TRBJ1-1; possibly TRBD1 for D (6 bases). This CDR3 has 15 residues. Germline loops: CDR1 MNHEY, CDR2 SVGAGI. Trimming took off 0 bases at V and 6 bases at J, with 14 bases between the two ends.

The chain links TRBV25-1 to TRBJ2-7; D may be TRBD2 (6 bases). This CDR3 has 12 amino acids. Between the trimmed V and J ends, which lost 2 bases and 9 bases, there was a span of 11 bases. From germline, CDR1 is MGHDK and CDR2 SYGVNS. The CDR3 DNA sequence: TGTGCCAGCAGTGAACCGGCCGGGGGGCAGTACTTC. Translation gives CASSEPAGGQYF.

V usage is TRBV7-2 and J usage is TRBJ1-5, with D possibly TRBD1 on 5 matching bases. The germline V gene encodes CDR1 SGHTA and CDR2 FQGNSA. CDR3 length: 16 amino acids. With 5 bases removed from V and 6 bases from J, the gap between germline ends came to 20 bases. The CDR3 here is CASSLGGVRGTQPQHF. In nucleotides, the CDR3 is TGTGCCAGCAGCCTCGGTGGGGTACGGGGGACTCAGCCCCAGCATTTT.

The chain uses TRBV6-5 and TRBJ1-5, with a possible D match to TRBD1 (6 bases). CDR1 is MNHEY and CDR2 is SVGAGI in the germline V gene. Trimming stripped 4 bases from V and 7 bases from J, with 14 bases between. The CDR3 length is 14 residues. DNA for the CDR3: TGTGCCAGCAGTTCACAGGGAGTCGGGCAGCCCCAGCATTTT. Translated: CASSSQGVGQPQHF.

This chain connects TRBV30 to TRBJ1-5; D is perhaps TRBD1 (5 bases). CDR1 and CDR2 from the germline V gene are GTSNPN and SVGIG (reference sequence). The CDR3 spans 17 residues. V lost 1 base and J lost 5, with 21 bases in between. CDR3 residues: CAWSAPVGRTLDQPQHF. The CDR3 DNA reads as TGTGCCTGGAGTGCGCCGGTGGGACGCACTCTAGATCAGCCCCAGCATTTT. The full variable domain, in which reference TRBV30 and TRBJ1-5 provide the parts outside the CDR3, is SQTIHQWPATLVQPVGSPLSLECTVEGTSNPNLYWYRQAAGRGLQLLFYSVGIGQISSEVPQNLSASRPQDRQFILSSKKLLLSDSGFYLCAWSAPVGRTLDQPQHFGDGTRLSIL.

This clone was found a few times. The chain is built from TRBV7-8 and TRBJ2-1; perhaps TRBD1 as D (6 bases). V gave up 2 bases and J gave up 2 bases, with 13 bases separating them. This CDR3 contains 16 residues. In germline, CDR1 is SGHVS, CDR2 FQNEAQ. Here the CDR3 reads CASSLKGHLPYNEQFF. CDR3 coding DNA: TGTGCCAGCAGCTTAAAGGGACACCTCCCCTACAATGAGCAGTTCTTC. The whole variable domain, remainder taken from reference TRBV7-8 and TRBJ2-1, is GAGVSQSPRYKVAKRGQDVALRCDPISGHVSLFWYQQALGQGPEFLTYFQNEAQLDKSGLPSDRFFAERPEGSVSTLKIQRTQQEDSAVYLCASSLKGHLPYNEQFFGPGTRLTVL.

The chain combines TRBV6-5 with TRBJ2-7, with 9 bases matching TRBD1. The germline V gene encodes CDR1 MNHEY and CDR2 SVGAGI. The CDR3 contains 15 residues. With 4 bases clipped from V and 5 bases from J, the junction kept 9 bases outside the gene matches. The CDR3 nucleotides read TGTGCCAGCAGTTCCCCCGGGACAGGGTCCCACGAGCAGTACTTC. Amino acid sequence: CASSSPGTGSHEQYF.

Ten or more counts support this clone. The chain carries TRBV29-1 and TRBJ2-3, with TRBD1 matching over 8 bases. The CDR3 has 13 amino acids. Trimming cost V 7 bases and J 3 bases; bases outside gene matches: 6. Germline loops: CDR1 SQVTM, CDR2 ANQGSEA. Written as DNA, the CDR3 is TGCAGCGGCGACACAGGGGGTACAGATACGCAGTATTTT. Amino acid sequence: CSGDTGGTDTQYF.

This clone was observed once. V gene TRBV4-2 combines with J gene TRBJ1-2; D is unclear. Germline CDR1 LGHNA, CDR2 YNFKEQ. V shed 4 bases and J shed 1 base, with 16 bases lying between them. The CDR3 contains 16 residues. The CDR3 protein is CASSLAGVAVNYGYTF. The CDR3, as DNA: TGTGCCAGCAGCCTAGCCGGAGTCGCGGTTAACTATGGCTACACCTTC.

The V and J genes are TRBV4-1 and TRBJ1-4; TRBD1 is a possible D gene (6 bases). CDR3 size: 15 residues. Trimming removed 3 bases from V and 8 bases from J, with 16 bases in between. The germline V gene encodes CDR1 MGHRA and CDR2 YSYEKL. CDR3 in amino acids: CASSQADSRREKLFF. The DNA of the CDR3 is TGCGCCAGCAGCCAGGCGGACAGTCGGAGGGAAAAACTGTTTTTT.

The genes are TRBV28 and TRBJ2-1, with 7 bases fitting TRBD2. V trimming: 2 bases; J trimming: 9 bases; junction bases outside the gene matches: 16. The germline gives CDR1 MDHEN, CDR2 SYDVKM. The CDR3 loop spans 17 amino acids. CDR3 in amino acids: CASSLPLWGGSSIEQFF. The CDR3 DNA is TGTGCCAGCAGTTTACCTCTATGGGGCGGGAGTTCCATTGAGCAGTTCTTC.

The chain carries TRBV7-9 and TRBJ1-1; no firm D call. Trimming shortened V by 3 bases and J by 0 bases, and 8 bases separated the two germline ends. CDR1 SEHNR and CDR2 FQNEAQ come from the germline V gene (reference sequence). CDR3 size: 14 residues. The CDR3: CASSLEGMNTEAFF. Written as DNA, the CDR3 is TGTGCCAGCAGCTTGGAGGGTATGAACACTGAAGCTTTCTTT.

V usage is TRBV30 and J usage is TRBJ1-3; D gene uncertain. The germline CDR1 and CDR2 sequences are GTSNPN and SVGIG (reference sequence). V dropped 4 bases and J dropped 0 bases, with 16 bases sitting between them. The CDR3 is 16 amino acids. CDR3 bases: TGTGCCTGGAAAATGACCTTATCACCCTCTGGAAACACCATATATTTT. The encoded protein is CAWKMTLSPSGNTIYF.

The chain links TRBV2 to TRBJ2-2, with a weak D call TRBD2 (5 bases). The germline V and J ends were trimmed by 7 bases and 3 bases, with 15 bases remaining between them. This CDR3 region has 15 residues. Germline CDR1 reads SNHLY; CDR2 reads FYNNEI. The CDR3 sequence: CASTLTDSHTGELFF. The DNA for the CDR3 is TGTGCCAGCACTCTGACGGACTCCCACACCGGGGAGCTGTTTTTT.

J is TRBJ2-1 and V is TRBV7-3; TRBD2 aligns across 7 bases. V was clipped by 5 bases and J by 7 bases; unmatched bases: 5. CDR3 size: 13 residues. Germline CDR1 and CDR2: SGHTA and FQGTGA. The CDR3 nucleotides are TGTGCCAGCAGCCCGGGAGGCGGGAATGAGCAGTTCTTC. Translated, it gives CASSPGGGNEQFF.

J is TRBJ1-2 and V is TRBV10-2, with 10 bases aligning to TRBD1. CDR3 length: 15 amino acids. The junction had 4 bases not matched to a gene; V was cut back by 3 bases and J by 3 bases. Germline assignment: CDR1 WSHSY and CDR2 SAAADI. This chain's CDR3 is CASSETGTGDYGYTF. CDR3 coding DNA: TGCGCCAGCAGTGAAACCGGGACAGGGGACTATGGCTACACCTTC.

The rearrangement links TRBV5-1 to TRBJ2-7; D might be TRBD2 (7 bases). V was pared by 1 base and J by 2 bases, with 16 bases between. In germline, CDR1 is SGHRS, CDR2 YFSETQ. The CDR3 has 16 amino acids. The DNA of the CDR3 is TGCGCCAGCAGCTTGAGGGGGGGATCCTCAACCTACGAGCAGTACTTC. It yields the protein CASSLRGGSSTYEQYF.

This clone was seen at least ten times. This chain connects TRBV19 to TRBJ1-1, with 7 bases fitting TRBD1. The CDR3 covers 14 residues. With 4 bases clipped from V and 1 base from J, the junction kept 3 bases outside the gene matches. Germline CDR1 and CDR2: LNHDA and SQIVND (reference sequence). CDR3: CASSRGTENTEAFF. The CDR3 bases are TGTGCCAGTAGTAGGGGGACAGAGAACACTGAAGCTTTCTTT.

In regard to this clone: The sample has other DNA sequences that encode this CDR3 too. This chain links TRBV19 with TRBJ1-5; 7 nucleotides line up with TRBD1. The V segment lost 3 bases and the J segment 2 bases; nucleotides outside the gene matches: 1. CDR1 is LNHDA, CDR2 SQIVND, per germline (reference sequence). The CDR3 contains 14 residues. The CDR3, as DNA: TGTGCCAGTAGTATCGACAGGGGCAATCAGCCCCAGCATTTT. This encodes CASSIDRGNQPQHF.